This T cell receptor beta chain came from a study of T cell responses to AZD1222 COVID-19 vaccine. The assay was immunoSEQ multiplex PCR, and TCRdb's table has in-frame clones only and misses some. Of tens of thousands of clones in the sample, 85% to 90% were seen once. Germline V gene data show CDR1 as SEHNR and CDR2 as FQNEAQ (reference sequence). V was shortened by 3 bases and J by 1 base, with 12 bases between the two germline ends. This CDR3 spans 15 amino acids. This chain connects TRBV7-9 to TRBJ1-1; no clear D gene. This sample comprised peripheral blood, obtained on day 0 of AZD1222 vaccination. This receptor was identified in an adult in good health. The CDR3 DNA reads TGTGCCAGCAGCTTTCTTACTGGAGGGAACACTGAAGCTTTCTTT. Residues: CASSFLTGGNTEAFF.